Following are 29 T cell receptor beta chains from one sample sequenced in a study of cytotoxic CD8 clonotypes in ibrutinib-treated CLL. Measured with immunoSEQ multiplex PCR; TCRdb has only the in-frame clones, and not every one. This sample has approximately 50,000 clones, with 69% found just once. The starting material was PBMCs, obtained after 12 months of ibrutinib treatment. These receptors all come from a human donor with chronic lymphocytic leukemia.

The rearrangement uses TRBV6-6 and TRBJ1-5; 9 bases are shared with TRBD1. The CDR3 extends over 15 amino acids. Germline V gene lookup returns CDR1 MNHNY and CDR2 SVGAGI (reference sequence). Trimming took 5 bases from V and 5 from J; bases not matched to a gene: 7. The CDR3 sequence: CASSHSGQGYQPQHF. The CDR3 DNA follows: TGTGCCAGCAGTCACAGCGGACAGGGGTATCAGCCCCAGCATTTT.

This clone came up a few times. The chain uses TRBV29-1 and TRBJ1-1; the D is unclear. The germline V and J ends were trimmed by 6 bases and 6 bases, with 8 bases remaining between them. CDR1 and CDR2 (germline): SQVTM, ANQGSEA. The CDR3 spans 10 residues. CDR3 region: CSVANAEAFF. DNA of the CDR3: TGCAGCGTCGCTAACGCTGAAGCTTTCTTT.

V is TRBV19 and J is TRBJ1-1; D might be TRBD1 (5 bases). Germline V CDR1 and CDR2: LNHDA, SQIVND (reference sequence). Trimming stripped 4 bases from V and 1 base from J, with 13 bases between. The CDR3 spans 15 residues. DNA of the CDR3: TGTGCCAGTAGTAGACCGACAGTTGCGAACACTGAAGCTTTCTTT. Translation: CASSRPTVANTEAFF.

The J gene is TRBJ2-4, the V gene TRBV28, with TRBD2 matching 13 bases. The germline gives CDR1 MDHEN, CDR2 SYDVKM. The CDR3 loop spans 17 amino acids. After removal of 5 bases from V and 5 bases from J, the junction contained 9 bases not matched to a gene. The CDR3 sequence: CASSPLTSGGEQNIQYF. CDR3 nucleotides: TGTGCCAGCAGTCCACTTACTAGCGGGGGGGAGCAAAACATTCAGTACTTC.

This rearrangement joins TRBV7-9 to TRBJ2-7; D is perhaps TRBD2 (6 bases). This CDR3 has 15 residues. CDR1 and CDR2 (germline): SEHNR, FQNEAQ (reference sequence). Trimming cost V 4 bases and J 3 bases, with 16 bases left between them. The CDR3 reads CASSSKSGTHYEQYF. The CDR3 coding sequence is TGTGCCAGCAGCTCGAAATCCGGGACTCACTACGAGCAGTACTTC.

V usage is TRBV19 and J usage is TRBJ2-7; D possibly corresponds to TRBD2 (5 bases). Trimming took off 5 bases at V and 6 bases at J, with 14 bases between the two ends. The CDR3 runs to 13 residues. The germline V gene has CDR1 LNHDA and CDR2 SQIVND (reference sequence). CDR3 bases: TGTGCCAGTAGTTCCTCCCGGGAAGGCGAGCAGTACTTC. Translated, it gives CASSSSREGEQYF. The whole variable domain, filled in from reference TRBV19 and TRBJ2-7, reads DGGITQSPKYLFRKEGQNVTLSCEQNLNHDAMYWYRQDPGQGLRLIYYSQIVNDFQKGDIAEGYSVSREKKESFPLTVTSAQKNPTAFYLCASSSSREGEQYFGPGTRLTVT.

The rearrangement joins TRBV30 to TRBJ2-7; a weak D match, TRBD2 (6 bases). Trimming removed 4 bases from V and 1 base from J, with 17 bases in between. Germline V gives CDR1 GTSNPN, CDR2 SVGIG (reference sequence). This CDR3 has 15 residues. The CDR3 here is CAWTSGGDPSYEQYF. The CDR3 bases are TGTGCCTGGACTTCTGGCGGGGACCCTTCCTACGAGCAGTACTTC.

This clone came up once. The chain uses TRBV2 and TRBJ2-6; a weak D match, TRBD2 (5 bases). This CDR3 is 19 amino acids long. V gave up 7 bases and J gave up 0 bases, with 22 bases separating them. The V gene's germline CDR1 is SNHLY and CDR2 FYNNEI. CDR3 in amino acids: CASTRQNSGLSSGANVLTF. CDR3 in DNA: TGTGCCAGCACCCGCCAGAACAGCGGATTGAGCTCTGGGGCCAACGTCCTGACTTTC.

The V gene is TRBV18, the J gene TRBJ1-3, with D possibly being TRBD1 (5 bases). The germline gives CDR1 KGHSH, CDR2 LQKENI. V lost 3 bases to trimming and J lost 2 bases, with 11 bases between them. The CDR3 runs to 15 residues. CDR3 sequence (DNA): TGTGCCAGCTCACCCCAGGGTAACCCTGGAAACACCATATATTTT. As protein: CASSPQGNPGNTIYF.

The rearrangement links TRBV5-6 to TRBJ2-1; no reliable D call. The CDR3 length is 12 residues. CDR1 is SGHDT, CDR2 YYEEEE, per germline. V was trimmed by 3 bases and J by 4 bases, leaving 5 bases between them. CDR3 amino acids: CASSWDYNEQFF. The CDR3 DNA sequence: TGTGCCAGCAGCTGGGATTACAATGAGCAGTTCTTC.

The chain has TRBV11-2 and TRBJ2-5; the D call may be TRBD1 or TRBD2 (7 bases each). This CDR3 has 14 amino acids. From germline, CDR1 is SGHAT and CDR2 FQNNGV. V was pared by 5 bases and J by 5 bases, with 15 bases between. CDR3 loop: CASSSRGGRETQYF. The CDR3 region has the DNA TGTGCCAGCAGCAGCAGGGGGGGCCGGGAGACCCAGTACTTC. Filled out from reference TRBV11-2 and TRBJ2-5, the complete variable domain reads EAGVAQSPRYKIIEKRQSVAFWCNPISGHATLYWYQQILGQGPKLLIQFQNNGVVDDSQLPKDRFSAERLKGVDSTLKIQPAKLEDSAVYLCASSSRGGRETQYFGPGTRLLVL.

The gene calls are TRBV5-1 and TRBJ2-7; perhaps TRBD1 as D (6 bases). The CDR3 extends over 15 amino acids. Germline V gene lookup returns CDR1 SGHRS and CDR2 YFSETQ. V shed 5 bases and J shed 5 bases, with 20 bases lying between them. CDR3 region: CASSRTETSWDEQYF. For the CDR3, the DNA is TGCGCCAGCAGTCGGACAGAAACCAGCTGGGACGAGCAGTACTTC.

J is TRBJ2-1 and V is TRBV11-2; 9 positions match TRBD1. The V gene's germline CDR1 is SGHAT and CDR2 FQNNGV. Trimming took 2 bases from V and 15 from J; bases not matched to a gene: 17. The CDR3 length is 16 residues. The CDR3 nucleotides are TGTGCCAGCAGCTTAACCACAGGGGGCCGGGTTCCGGTGCCGTTCTTC. Its protein product is CASSLTTGGRVPVPFF.

The V and J genes are TRBV7-8 and TRBJ1-2; no definite D call. In germline, CDR1 is SGHVS, CDR2 FQNEAQ. The V and J ends lost 5 bases and 6 bases respectively, with 10 bases between them. This CDR3 has 12 amino acids. CDR3 in DNA: TGTGCCAGCAGCAATCATGCGGATGGCTACACCTTC. It yields the protein CASSNHADGYTF.

The CDR3 protein is CASSQSYEQYF. Written as DNA, the CDR3 is TGTGCCAGCAGCCAATCCTACGAGCAGTACTTC. J is TRBJ2-7 and V is TRBV4-2; D not resolved. V lost 2 bases and J lost 1, with 0 bases in between. The CDR3 is 11 amino acids. CDR1 is LGHNA, CDR2 YNFKEQ, per germline.

The V call is TRBV28, the J call TRBJ1-6; D is uncertain. The V and J ends lost 5 bases and 8 bases respectively, with 7 bases between them. The CDR3 has 12 residues. Germline V CDR1 and CDR2: MDHEN, SYDVKM. The CDR3 reads CASSIGYSPLHF. CDR3 DNA: TGTGCCAGCAGTATAGGGTATTCACCCCTCCACTTT.

This clone has a handful of counts. The rearrangement links TRBV9 to TRBJ1-2; possible D gene TRBD1, 5 bases. There are 13 residues in the CDR3. Germline loops: CDR1 SGDLS, CDR2 YYNGEE. V dropped 2 bases and J dropped 4 bases, with 9 bases sitting between them. CDR3 sequence: CASSVGQTYGYTF. The CDR3 nucleotides are TGTGCCAGCAGCGTCGGACAAACCTATGGCTACACCTTC.

This chain uses TRBV19 with TRBJ1-2; D possibly corresponds to TRBD1 (6 bases). The CDR3 covers 14 residues. In germline, CDR1 is LNHDA, CDR2 SQIVND (reference sequence). Deletions cut 5 bases from V and 4 bases from J, with 14 bases between. In nucleotides, the CDR3 is TGTGCCAGTAGTCCCCCCTCCAGGGGCTATGGCTACACCTTC. It encodes CASSPPSRGYGYTF.

This clone was detected once. V usage is TRBV18 and J usage is TRBJ1-1; 8 bases match TRBD1. CDR3 size: 14 residues. Per germline, CDR1 KGHSH and CDR2 LQKENI. Trimming cost V 9 bases and J 1 base; bases outside gene matches: 7. CDR3 nucleotides: TGTGCCAGTTCCAAACAGGGGGAGAACACTGAAGCTTTCTTT. This encodes CASSKQGENTEAFF.

This sequence joins TRBV7-2 and TRBJ1-3; D is unclear. Germline CDR1 and CDR2: SGHTA and FQGNSA. The CDR3 totals 16 residues. V lost 1 base to trimming and J lost 0 bases, with 10 bases between them. As DNA, the CDR3 is TGTGCCAGCAGCTTAGTGGGTTTACCCTCTGGAAACACCATATATTTT. It is translated as CASSLVGLPSGNTIYF.

CDR3 sequence reads: CSATTYNEQFF. CDR3 coding DNA: TGCAGTGCTACAACATACAATGAGCAGTTCTTC. This chain joins TRBV20-1 and TRBJ2-1; no reliable D call. V was cut by 4 bases and J by 4 bases, with 5 bases left in between. There are 11 residues in the CDR3. Germline V gene data show CDR1 as DFQATT and CDR2 as SNEGSKA (reference sequence).

This clone was counted only a few times. The chain carries TRBV5-1 and TRBJ1-6, with D possibly being TRBD1 (6 bases). This CDR3 has 15 residues. The germline gives CDR1 SGHRS, CDR2 YFSETQ. Trimming removed 6 bases at V and 8 bases at J, with 18 bases between. The CDR3 protein is CASKKTAGADSPLHF. CDR3 bases: TGCGCCAGCAAAAAGACAGCAGGGGCGGATTCACCCCTCCACTTT.

A single count supports this clone. The rearrangement uses TRBV2 and TRBJ1-1; 7 positions agree with TRBD1. The CDR3 is 14 residues long. Per germline, CDR1 SNHLY and CDR2 FYNNEI. J was trimmed by 10 bases and V by 7 bases; bases with no gene match: 15. The CDR3, as DNA: TGTGCCAGCAATTCAGACAGGGCGCCGACCGCAGCTTTCTTT. Amino acid sequence: CASNSDRAPTAAFF.

The chain carries TRBV11-2 and TRBJ2-3; D uncertain. Germline V gene sequence: CDR1 SGHAT, CDR2 FQNNGV. V lost 1 base and J 2 bases, leaving 7 bases between the germline ends. This CDR3 has 14 residues. The CDR3 reads CASSLGAYTDTQYF. The CDR3 DNA follows: TGTGCCAGCAGCTTAGGGGCTTACACAGATACGCAGTATTTT.

The chain has TRBV7-3 and TRBJ2-1; TRBD2 matches at 10 bases. This CDR3 has 17 amino acids. The trim removed 2 bases at V and 1 base at J, leaving 5 bases unmatched. Germline V lookup: CDR1 SGHTA, CDR2 FQGTGA. The CDR3 coding sequence is TGTGCCAGCAGCTTAGAGCGGGGGGGCCGATCCTACAATGAGCAGTTCTTC. Translated: CASSLERGGRSYNEQFF.

The chain's CDR3 is CASSQGTTKPGHTGELFF. CDR3 sequence (DNA): TGTGCCAGCAGCCAAGGTACAACCAAACCGGGCCACACCGGGGAGCTGTTTTTT. The chain joins TRBV4-2 to TRBJ2-2; D not resolved. V was pared by 1 base and J by 3 bases, with 18 bases between. From germline, CDR1 is LGHNA and CDR2 YNFKEQ. This CDR3 is built from 18 residues.

This chain joins TRBV18 and TRBJ2-3; D uncertain. This CDR3 comprises 11 residues. The germline V gene has CDR1 KGHSH and CDR2 LQKENI. With 3 bases removed from V and 13 bases from J, the gap between germline ends came to 11 bases. Here the CDR3 DNA reads TGTGCCAGCTCACCGAGCGAGGTTAAGTATTTT. It codes for CASSPSEVKYF.

The rearrangement links TRBV29-1 to TRBJ2-3; no firm D call. The CDR3 is 12 residues long. Trimming shortened V by 6 bases and J by 0 bases, and 7 bases separated the two germline ends. The germline CDR1 and CDR2 sequences are SQVTM and ANQGSEA. The chain's CDR3 is CSVDTSTDTQYF. CDR3 coding DNA: TGCAGCGTGGATACAAGCACAGATACGCAGTATTTT.

The chain has TRBV11-2 and TRBJ1-1; D is uncertain. Trimming shortened V by 1 base and J by 5 bases, and 11 bases separated the two germline ends. The CDR3 has 14 residues. Per the germline V gene, CDR1 is SGHAT and CDR2 is FQNNGV. The CDR3 protein is CASSLVWGPTEAFF. The CDR3 DNA reads as TGTGCCAGCAGCTTAGTGTGGGGTCCGACTGAAGCTTTCTTT.